This entry describes one T cell receptor (beta chain). In the authors' workflow: Amplification of reference gene primers provided the estimated nucleated cell counts. TCRdb's table, derived via immunoSEQ multiplex PCR, lists solely in-frame clones and lacks some. That table furnishes V, J and clone size, whereas the DNA furnished D and trimming. The table shows about 220,000 clones, with around 84% occurring only once. The trim removed 0 bases at V and 6 bases at J, leaving 7 bases unmatched. The CDR3 has 16 amino acids. Per germline, CDR1 ENHRY and CDR2 SYGVKD. This specimen belongs to a study of blood T cell repertoires in COVID-19. Study as a whole: Acute and convalescent COVID-19 specimens originated in the United States, Italy and Spain. Sources were T cells, B-cell-depleted T cells, or PBMCs; the material itself was cDNA or gDNA.

V gene TRBV10-3 combines with J gene TRBJ2-1; 8 positions match TRBD2. The receptor was isolated from an older woman who had recovered from COVID-19. Specimen: peripheral blood. The CDR3 coding sequence is TGTGCCATCAGTGAGTCATTCCGGGGGGGCGGCAATGAGCAGTTCTTC. Translating gives CAISESFRGGGNEQFF.